This T cell receptor beta chain came from a study of blood T cell repertoires in COVID-19. Study summary: COVID-19 samples from acute and convalescent phases originated in the United States, Italy and Spain. The cDNA or gDNA used as material had been derived from T cells, B-cell-depleted T cells, or PBMCs.

Source study methods: The authors estimated nucleated cell counts from reference gene primer amplification. Generated by immunoSEQ multiplex PCR, the TCRdb table keeps only in-frame clones and is missing some. V and J calls and clone size follow that table, whereas D and trimming were derived from the DNA. The data show around 80,000 clones, with approximately 80% seen just once and around 13% held by the top ten. The specimen sequenced was peripheral blood. This TCR was recovered from a human donor in a cohort sampled during active COVID-19.

Written as DNA, the CDR3 is TGTGCCAGCAGCCAAGGGGGAGGGTCTAGGGATACGCAGTATTTT. Translating gives CASSQGGGSRDTQYF. The V and J genes are TRBV3-1 (or the pseudogene TRBV3-2) and TRBJ2-3, with 7 bases aligning to TRBD2. The germline CDR1 and CDR2 sequences are LGHDT and YNNKEL (reference sequence). Losses at the gene ends were 1 base for V and 6 bases for J; bases not matched to a gene: 7. This CDR3 has 15 residues.